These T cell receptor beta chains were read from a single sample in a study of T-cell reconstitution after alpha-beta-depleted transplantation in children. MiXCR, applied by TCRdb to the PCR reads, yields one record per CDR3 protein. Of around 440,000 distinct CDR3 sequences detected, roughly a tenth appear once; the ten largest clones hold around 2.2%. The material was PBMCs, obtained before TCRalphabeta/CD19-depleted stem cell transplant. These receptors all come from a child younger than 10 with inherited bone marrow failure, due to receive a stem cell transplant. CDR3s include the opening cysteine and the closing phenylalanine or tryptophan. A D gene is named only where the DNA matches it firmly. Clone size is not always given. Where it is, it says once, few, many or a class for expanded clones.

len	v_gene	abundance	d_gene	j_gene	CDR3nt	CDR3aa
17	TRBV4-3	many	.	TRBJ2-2	TGCGCCAGCAGCCAAGATAGACTCTACGCGAACACCGGGGAGCTGTTTTTT	CASSQDRLYANTGELFF
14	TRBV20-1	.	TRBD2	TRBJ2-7	TGCAGTGCTGATGGACTAGCGGGAGAGAACGAGCAGTACTTC	CSADGLAGENEQYF
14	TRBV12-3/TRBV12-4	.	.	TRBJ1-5	TGTGCCAGCAGTCCAGAAACGGCGGATTTCCCCCAGCATTTT	CASSPETADFPQHF
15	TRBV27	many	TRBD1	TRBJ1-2	TGTGCCAGCAGACTTACTCGACAGGGCGGCTATGGCTACACCTTC	CASRLTRQGGYGYTF
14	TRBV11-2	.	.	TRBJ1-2	TGTGCCAGCAGCTTAGCCCCGGGAAGCTACGGCTACACCTTC	CASSLAPGSYGYTF
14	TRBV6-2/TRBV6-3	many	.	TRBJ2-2	TGTGCCAGCAGCCGCCTCCTTAACACCGGGGAGCTGTTTTTT	CASSRLLNTGELFF
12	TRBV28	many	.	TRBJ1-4	TGTGCCAGCAGTTTAAGTCATGAAAAACTGTTTTTT	CASSLSHEKLFF
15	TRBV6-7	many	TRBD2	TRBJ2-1	TGTGCCAGCACTGAAGGGACTATACTTTACAATGAGCAGTTCTTC	CASTEGTILYNEQFF
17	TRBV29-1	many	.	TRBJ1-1	TGCAGCGTTGAAAGCTTCCCCAAAGGCAGGGGAGGCACTGAAGCTTTCTTT	CSVESFPKGRGGTEAFF
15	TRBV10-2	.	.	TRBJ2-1	TGCGCCAGCACGAGGGGGGCGGGAGCTGGCTATGAGCAGTTCTTC	CASTRGAGAGYEQFF
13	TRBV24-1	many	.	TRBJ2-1	TGTGCCACCGGGGAATCACTTTACAATGAGCAGTTCTTC	CATGESLYNEQFF
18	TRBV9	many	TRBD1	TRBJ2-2	TGTGCCAGCAGCGTATCCTCCTCGGGACAGGGGGTGGCCGGGGAGCTGTTTTTT	CASSVSSSGQGVAGELFF
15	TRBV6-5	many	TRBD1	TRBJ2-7	TGTGCCAGCAGTTACTCGACAGGGAAGTCTTACGAGCAGTACTTC	CASSYSTGKSYEQYF
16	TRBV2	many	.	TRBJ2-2	TGTGCCAGCAGTGAAGCGCTTCCCAGGGGCACCGGGGAGCTGTTTTTT	CASSEALPRGTGELFF
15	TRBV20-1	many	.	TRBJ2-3	TGCAGTGCTAGGGGGCTGACGGTTAGCACAGATACGCAGTATTTT	CSARGLTVSTDTQYF
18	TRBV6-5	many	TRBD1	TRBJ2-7	TGTGCCAGCAGTTGGGCCAGGGGGCGAATTCCCACCTCCTACGAGCAGTACTTC	CASSWARGRIPTSYEQYF
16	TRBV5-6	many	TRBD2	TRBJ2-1	TGTGCCAGCAGCAGACGGGGACTAGCGAGTTACAATGAGCAGTTCTTC	CASSRRGLASYNEQFF
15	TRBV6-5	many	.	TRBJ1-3	TGTGCCAGCAGTTACGACACTTTGTCTGGAAACACCATATATTTT	CASSYDTLSGNTIYF
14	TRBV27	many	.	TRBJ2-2	TGTGCCAGCAAGAGTTTAGGGGATGCCGGGGAGCTGTTTTTT	CASKSLGDAGELFF
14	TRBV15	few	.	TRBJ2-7	TGTGCCACCAGCAGAAGCCGATCAGGAGTCGAGCAGTACTTC	CATSRSRSGVEQYF
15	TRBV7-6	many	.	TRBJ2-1	TGTGCCAGCAGCCTATGGACCAATCGTGGGGATGAGCAGTTCTTC	CASSLWTNRGDEQFF
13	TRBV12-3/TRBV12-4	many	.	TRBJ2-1	TGTGCCAGCAGGCGCACCCCTAGCAATGAGCAGTTCTTC	CASRRTPSNEQFF
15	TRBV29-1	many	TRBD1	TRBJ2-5	TGCAGCGTTGAGAAGGGACAGAGCCCGTTACGGACCCAGTACTTC	CSVEKGQSPLRTQYF
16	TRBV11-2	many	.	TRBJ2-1	TGTGCCAGCAGCTTAAGGGCGGAGCTGGAGAACAATGAGCAGTTCTTC	CASSLRAELENNEQFF
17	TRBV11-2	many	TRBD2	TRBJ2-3	TGTGCCAGCAGCTTAGAAACGACTAGCGGGAGGTCAGATACGCAGTATTTT	CASSLETTSGRSDTQYF
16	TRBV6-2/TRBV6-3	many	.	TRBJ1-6	TGTGCCAGCAGCCCTTCGACAGGCTACGGGGATTCACCCCTCCACTTT	CASSPSTGYGDSPLHF
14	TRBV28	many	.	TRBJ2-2	TGTGCCAGCAGTTTAACAAGAGTTACCGGGGAGCTGTTTTTT	CASSLTRVTGELFF
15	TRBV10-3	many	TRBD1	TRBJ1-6	TGTGCCATCAGTGATAAGGGGGCTGGTAATTCACCCCTCCACTTT	CAISDKGAGNSPLHF
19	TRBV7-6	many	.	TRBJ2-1	TGTGCCAGCAGCTTAGGACTGGGGTCACAACCTGCACTCTACAATGAGCAGTTCTTC	CASSLGLGSQPALYNEQFF
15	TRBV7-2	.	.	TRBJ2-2	TGTGCCAGCAGCTTATTCACAGGGTTGCCCGGGGAGCTGTTTTTT	CASSLFTGLPGELFF
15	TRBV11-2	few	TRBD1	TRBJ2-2	TGTGCCAGCAGCCACTGGACAGGACTCACCGGGGAGCTGTTTTTT	CASSHWTGLTGELFF
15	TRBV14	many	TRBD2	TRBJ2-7	TGTGCCAGCAGCCAAGGGACTAGCAGAAACTACGAGCAGTACTTC	CASSQGTSRNYEQYF
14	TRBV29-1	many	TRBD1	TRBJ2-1	TGCAGCGTTGCTGGGACAGGGCCCAACAATGAGCAGTTCTTC	CSVAGTGPNNEQFF
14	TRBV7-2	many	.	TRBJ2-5	TGTGCCAGCAGCTTAGGGATGGTCCGAGAGACCCAGTACTTC	CASSLGMVRETQYF
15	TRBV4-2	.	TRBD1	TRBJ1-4	TGTGCCAGCAGCCGGGGGACAGGGATTAATGAAAAACTGTTTTTT	CASSRGTGINEKLFF
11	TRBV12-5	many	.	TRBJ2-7	TGTGCTAGTGTCTTCTCCTACGAGCAGTACTTC	CASVFSYEQYF
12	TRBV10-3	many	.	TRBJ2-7	TGTGCCATCAGTGAGTCTCCCAGGGAGCAGTACTTC	CAISESPREQYF
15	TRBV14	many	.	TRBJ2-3	TGTGCCAGCAGCCTCCGGACCGGGGCCGTCCATACGCAGTATTTT	CASSLRTGAVHTQYF
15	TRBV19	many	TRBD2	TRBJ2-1	TGTGCCAGTAGTATCGGGACTAGTGTGGCGAATGAGCAGTTCTTC	CASSIGTSVANEQFF
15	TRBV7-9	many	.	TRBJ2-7	TGTGCCAGCAGCTTAATGGCGGGATTAGTCCACGAGCAGTACTTC	CASSLMAGLVHEQYF
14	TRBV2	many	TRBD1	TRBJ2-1	TGTGCCAGCAGGGAGACAGGGGAGAGCGATGAGCAGTTCTTC	CASRETGESDEQFF
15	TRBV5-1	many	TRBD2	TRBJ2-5	TGCGCCAGCAGACCCATACTAGCGAGTAAAGAGACCCAGTACTTC	CASRPILASKETQYF
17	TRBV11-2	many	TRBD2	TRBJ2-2	TGTGCCAGCAGCTTCGCATCCGGGACTAGCGGCACCGGGGAGCTGTTTTTT	CASSFASGTSGTGELFF
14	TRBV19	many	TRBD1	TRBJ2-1	TGTGCCAGTAGTATAGATGACAGGGGCAATGAGCAGTTCTTC	CASSIDDRGNEQFF
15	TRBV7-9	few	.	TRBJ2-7	TGTGCCAGCAGCCCCGGAAATCAACGGACCTACGAGCAGTACTTC	CASSPGNQRTYEQYF
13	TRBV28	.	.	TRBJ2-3	TGTGCCAGCATTCGTCGGGTGGCAGATACGCAGTATTTT	CASIRRVADTQYF
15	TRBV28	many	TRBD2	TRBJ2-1	TGTGCCAGCAGTTTATCCCTAGCGGCCTACAATGAGCAGTTCTTC	CASSLSLAAYNEQFF
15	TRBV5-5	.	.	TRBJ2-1	TGTGCCAGCAGGTTGGGGCAGAGCTCCTACAATGAGCAGTTCTTC	CASRLGQSSYNEQFF
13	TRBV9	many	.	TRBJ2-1	TGTGCCAGCAGCGTCGGAGGGCGTGGTGAGCAGTTCTTC	CASSVGGRGEQFF
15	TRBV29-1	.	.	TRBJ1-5	TGCAGCGTTGGGGGCAGGGGAGATGGCAATCAGCCCCAGCATTTT	CSVGGRGDGNQPQHF
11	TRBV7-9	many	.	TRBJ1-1	TGTGCCAGCAGCCCGTCGGGTGAAGCTTTCTTT	CASSPSGEAFF
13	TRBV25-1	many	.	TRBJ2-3	TGTGCCAGCAGTGAGCCCGGGTACGATACGCAGTATTTT	CASSEPGYDTQYF
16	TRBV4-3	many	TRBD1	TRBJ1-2	TGCGCCAGCAGCCAAGATTCCCGGACAGGGGGCGGAGGCTACACCTTC	CASSQDSRTGGGGYTF